This T cell receptor (beta chain) was obtained from a study of blood T cell repertoires in COVID-19. Study information: Samples taken during acute and convalescent COVID-19 were collected in the United States, Italy and Spain. Sources were T cells, B-cell-depleted T cells, or PBMCs; the material itself was cDNA or gDNA.

Under the authors' procedure: Reference gene primer amplification gave estimated nucleated cell counts. Sequencing was performed with immunoSEQ multiplex PCR; in TCRdb, only in-frame clones are kept and a portion is missing. V, J and clone size derive from that table, while D and trimming were established from the DNA sequence. The sample shows almost 400,000 clones, about nine tenths of them seen only once. Germline V gene lookup returns CDR1 MNHNY and CDR2 SVGAGI (reference sequence). V gave up 10 bases and J gave up 9 bases, with 22 bases separating them. This CDR3 spans 14 amino acids. This clonotype was obtained from a woman aged 30 to 39 who had recovered from COVID-19. J is TRBJ1-5 and V is TRBV6-6; tentatively, D is TRBD1 (5 bases). The sequenced material came from PBMCs or T cells enriched from blood (not recorded which). The chain's CDR3 is CATLPGVLRGPQHF. In DNA form, the CDR3 reads TGTGCCACCCTTCCGGGGGTCTTACGGGGGCCCCAGCATTTT.